This TCR beta chain was identified in a study of identical twins. Unmatched junction bases numbered 7, after V lost 3 bases and J lost 0 bases. Germline V gene sequence: CDR1 ENHRY, CDR2 SYGVKD. The CDR3 has 16 residues. There were only healthy Caucasians among the donors. Using its own MiXCR run on the 5' RACE reads, TCRdb lists one record per CDR3 protein. The sample shows about 550,000 distinct CDR3 sequences, around 24% of them seen only once. The data were also submitted as part of a second study, on yellow fever vaccine responses in identical twins.

Sequencing was performed on CD4+ T cells sorted from blood. This receptor was taken from a woman aged 18-35 years in good health. The rearrangement joins TRBV10-3 to TRBJ2-5; 7 bases map to TRBD2. The CDR3 loop is CAISDGGRSYQETQYF. CDR3 DNA: TGTGCCATCAGTGATGGCGGGAGATCGTACCAAGAGACCCAGTACTTC.